This TCR beta chain was obtained from a study of blood T cell repertoires in COVID-19. The CDR3 spans 14 residues. The V gene end was trimmed by 7 bases and the J gene end by 4 bases; junction bases not matched to a gene: 7. Germline CDR1 SNHLY, CDR2 FYNNEI. This table comes from immunoSEQ multiplex PCR, and its TCRdb copy is limited to in-frame clones, with some not included. In the table there are 70,000 or so clones, 75% to 90% of which are singletons. This chain links TRBV2 with TRBJ1-3, with 7 positions matching TRBD1. The sample was peripheral blood. This TCR was recovered from a man over 45 with active COVID-19. The CDR3 spells CASTERTGGNTIYF. CDR3 DNA: TGTGCCAGCACCGAGCGGACAGGAGGAAACACCATATATTTT.